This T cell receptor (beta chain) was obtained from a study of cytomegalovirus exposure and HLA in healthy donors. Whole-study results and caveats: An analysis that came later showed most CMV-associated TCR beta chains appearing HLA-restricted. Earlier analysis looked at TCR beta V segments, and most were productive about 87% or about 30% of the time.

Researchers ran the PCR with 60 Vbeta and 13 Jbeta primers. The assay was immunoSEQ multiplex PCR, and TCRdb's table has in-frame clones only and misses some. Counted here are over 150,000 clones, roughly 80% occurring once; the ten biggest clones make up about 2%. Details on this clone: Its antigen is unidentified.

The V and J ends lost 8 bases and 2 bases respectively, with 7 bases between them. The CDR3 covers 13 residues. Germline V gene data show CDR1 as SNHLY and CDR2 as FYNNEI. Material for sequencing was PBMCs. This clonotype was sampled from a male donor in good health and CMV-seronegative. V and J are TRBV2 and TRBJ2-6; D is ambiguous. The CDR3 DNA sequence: TGTGCCAGCCTCACTACTGGGGCCAACGTCCTGACTTTC. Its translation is CASLTTGANVLTF. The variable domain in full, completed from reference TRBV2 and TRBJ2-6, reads EPEVTQTPSHQVTQMGQEVILRCVPISNHLYFYWYRQILGQKVEFLVSFYNNEISEKSEIFDDQFSVERPDGSNFTLKIRSTKLEDSAMYFCASLTTGANVLTFGAGSRLTVL.